A selection of T cell receptor beta chains follows, all from one sample in a study of neurological immune-mediated disorders. TCRdb used MiXCR to reprocess the 5' RACE reads, holding one entry per CDR3 protein. The table lists about 70,000 distinct CDR3 sequences, 3.2% of them singletons. Sequencing input: PBMCs. These receptor sequences come from a woman in her forties or fifties with multiple sclerosis. The CDR3 runs from the conserved cysteine through the conserved F or W. The D gene is left open where the match is weak. Only some rows state a clone size, as once, few, many or a class for expanded clones.

j_call: TRBJ2-5
d_call: NA
clone_size: many
v_call: TRBV20-1
cdr3_length: 15
cdr3_nt: TGCAGTGCTGACGGGGGTAGGTCCCGCCAAGAGACCCAGTACTTC
cdr3_aa: CSADGGRSRQETQYF

j_call: TRBJ1-6
d_call: NA
clone_size: many
v_call: TRBV25-1
cdr3_length: 15
cdr3_nt: TGTGCCAGCAGTGAATTCGGAGGACTGGATTCACCCCTCCACTTT
cdr3_aa: CASSEFGGLDSPLHF

j_call: TRBJ2-3
d_call: NA
clone_size: many
v_call: TRBV29-1
cdr3_length: 13
cdr3_nt: TGCAGCGTTGAGAAAGGGGGTGGAGATACGCAGTATTTT
cdr3_aa: CSVEKGGGDTQYF

j_call: TRBJ2-1
d_call: TRBD2
clone_size: many
v_call: TRBV12-3/TRBV12-4
cdr3_length: 13
cdr3_nt: TGTGCCAGCAGTCGGACTAGGATTGATGAGCAGTTCTTC
cdr3_aa: CASSRTRIDEQFF

j_call: TRBJ2-3
d_call: NA
clone_size: many
v_call: TRBV20-1
cdr3_length: 14
cdr3_nt: TGCAGTGCTAGCCAAGCGGAGAGCACAGATACGCAGTATTTT
cdr3_aa: CSASQAESTDTQYF

j_call: TRBJ2-7
d_call: TRBD1
clone_size: many
v_call: TRBV20-1
cdr3_length: 14
cdr3_nt: TGCAGTGCCGACCCGGGACAGGCTTCCTACGAGCAGTACTTC
cdr3_aa: CSADPGQASYEQYF

j_call: TRBJ1-5
d_call: TRBD1
clone_size: many
v_call: TRBV6-6
cdr3_length: 15
cdr3_nt: TGTGCCAGCAGTTACTCGGGACAGGGAGGACAGCCCCAGCATTTT
cdr3_aa: CASSYSGQGGQPQHF

j_call: TRBJ2-5
d_call: NA
clone_size: many
v_call: TRBV25-1
cdr3_length: 12
cdr3_nt: TGTGCCAGCAGGGTTAAATGGGAGACCCAGTACTTC
cdr3_aa: CASRVKWETQYF

j_call: TRBJ2-7
d_call: NA
clone_size: many
v_call: TRBV7-9
cdr3_length: 14
cdr3_nt: TGTGCCAGCAGCCCCCGGTTGGGAATCTACGAGCAGTACTTC
cdr3_aa: CASSPRLGIYEQYF

j_call: TRBJ2-7
d_call: NA
clone_size: many
v_call: TRBV20-1
cdr3_length: 16
cdr3_nt: TGCAGTGCTAGAGGTTCTCGCGGGGTGAGCTCCTACGAGCAGTACTTC
cdr3_aa: CSARGSRGVSSYEQYF

j_call: TRBJ1-1
d_call: TRBD1
clone_size: NA
v_call: TRBV6-5
cdr3_length: 12
cdr3_nt: TGTGCCAGCAGCCGGACAGGAGCTGAAGCTTTCTTT
cdr3_aa: CASSRTGAEAFF

j_call: TRBJ2-7
d_call: TRBD2
clone_size: many
v_call: TRBV7-9
cdr3_length: 15
cdr3_nt: TGTGCCAGCAGCCGCCATGGGACTAGGGGCCACGAGCAGTACTTC
cdr3_aa: CASSRHGTRGHEQYF

j_call: TRBJ1-1
d_call: NA
clone_size: many
v_call: TRBV5-5
cdr3_length: 13
cdr3_nt: TGTGCCAGCAGCTCCCCAGGGAGGACTGAAGCTTTCTTT
cdr3_aa: CASSSPGRTEAFF

j_call: TRBJ1-6
d_call: NA
clone_size: many
v_call: TRBV10-2
cdr3_length: 15
cdr3_nt: TGCGCCAGCAGTGAAGAGGGATCCTATAATTCACCCCTCCACTTT
cdr3_aa: CASSEEGSYNSPLHF

j_call: TRBJ1-2
d_call: TRBD1
clone_size: many
v_call: TRBV20-1
cdr3_length: 13
cdr3_nt: TGCAGGACGGGACAGACCCCTGCCTATGGCTACACCTTC
cdr3_aa: CRTGQTPAYGYTF

j_call: TRBJ2-1
d_call: NA
clone_size: many
v_call: TRBV7-2
cdr3_length: 16
cdr3_nt: TGTGCCAGCAGCTCTCCGGGCCAAGTATCCTACAATGAGCAGTTCTTC
cdr3_aa: CASSSPGQVSYNEQFF

j_call: TRBJ2-1
d_call: NA
clone_size: many
v_call: TRBV5-1
cdr3_length: 15
cdr3_nt: TGCGCCAGCGCACACAGACTCGGACGGATTATGAAGCAGTTCTTC
cdr3_aa: CASAHRLGRIMKQFF

j_call: TRBJ2-3
d_call: NA
clone_size: NA
v_call: TRBV4-3
cdr3_length: 11
cdr3_nt: TGCGCCAGCAGGCGCGGAGATACGCAGTATTTT
cdr3_aa: CASRRGDTQYF

j_call: TRBJ1-2
d_call: NA
clone_size: many
v_call: TRBV20-1
cdr3_length: 12
cdr3_nt: TGCAGTGCCCCCGGCATTAACTATGGCTACACCTTC
cdr3_aa: CSAPGINYGYTF

j_call: TRBJ2-3
d_call: NA
clone_size: many
v_call: TRBV6-5
cdr3_length: 20
cdr3_nt: TGTGCCAGCAGTTACTCGAATACCGCGGGAAGATGGGGGACCACAGATACGCAGTATTTT
cdr3_aa: CASSYSNTAGRWGTTDTQYF

j_call: TRBJ1-2
d_call: NA
clone_size: medium-sized
v_call: TRBV5-1
cdr3_length: 14
cdr3_nt: TGCGCCAGCAGCTTGGGACAAAATAACTATGGCTACACCTTC
cdr3_aa: CASSLGQNNYGYTF

j_call: TRBJ2-2
d_call: NA
clone_size: many
v_call: TRBV20-1
cdr3_length: 15
cdr3_nt: TGCAGTGCTAGAGGGGGGCGGCAGAACACCGGGGAGCTGTTTTTT
cdr3_aa: CSARGGRQNTGELFF

j_call: TRBJ2-7
d_call: NA
clone_size: many
v_call: TRBV7-2
cdr3_length: 13
cdr3_nt: TGTGCCAGCAGCTACGGACCGTACTACGAGCAGTACTTC
cdr3_aa: CASSYGPYYEQYF

j_call: TRBJ2-7
d_call: TRBD1
clone_size: NA
v_call: TRBV5-1
cdr3_length: 15
cdr3_nt: TGCGCCAGCAGCATAACCGGGACAGGGTTCAACGAGCAGTACTTC
cdr3_aa: CASSITGTGFNEQYF

j_call: TRBJ1-4
d_call: NA
clone_size: many
v_call: TRBV10-3
cdr3_length: 15
cdr3_nt: TGTGCCATAGAAGACCCTCGGTTGCCTCGGGGAAAACTGTTTTTT
cdr3_aa: CAIEDPRLPRGKLFF

j_call: TRBJ2-5
d_call: NA
clone_size: many
v_call: TRBV28
cdr3_length: 15
cdr3_nt: TGTGCCAGCAGAGCTATAATGCCCGGGGAGGAGACCCAGTACTTC
cdr3_aa: CASRAIMPGEETQYF

j_call: TRBJ2-1
d_call: TRBD1
clone_size: many
v_call: TRBV5-1
cdr3_length: 13
cdr3_nt: TGCGCCAGCGGGACAGGGGTGAACAATGAGCAGTTCTTC
cdr3_aa: CASGTGVNNEQFF